The 13 T cell receptor beta chains in this list originate from one sample, sequenced in a study of OX40 agonist ivuxolimab in advanced cancers. Sequencing was performed with immunoSEQ multiplex PCR; in TCRdb, only in-frame clones are kept and a portion is missing. The data hold 22,000 or so clones, with around four fifths observed a single time. Sequencing used CD4+ or CD8+ T cells sorted from blood, obtained in a trial of the OX40 agonist ivuxolimab. The receptor set was obtained from an adult with an advanced solid tumor such as melanoma, head and neck, liver or kidney cancer.

The rearrangement links TRBV27 to TRBJ2-1; TRBD2 matches at 12 bases. Unmatched junction bases numbered 7, after V lost 5 bases and J lost 8 bases. This CDR3 spans 15 amino acids. Germline values: CDR1 MNHEY, CDR2 SMNVEV (reference sequence). The DNA of the CDR3 is TGTGCCAGCAGTCAATCTAGCGGGAGGGGTTATGAGCAGTTCTTC. Amino acid sequence: CASSQSSGRGYEQFF.

The sample holds one count of this clone. This chain joins TRBV6-1 and TRBJ2-5; D perhaps matches TRBD1 (6 bases). Germline CDR1 is MNHNS and CDR2 is SASEGT. This CDR3 is built from 13 residues. V gave up 5 bases and J gave up 6 bases, with 13 bases separating them. Written as DNA, the CDR3 is TGTGCCAGCAGTCTCCGGGACATACAGACCCAGTACTTC. Protein: CASSLRDIQTQYF.

This chain joins TRBV4-2 and TRBJ1-6; 11 bases map to TRBD1. This CDR3 spans 16 amino acids. Germline CDR1 reads LGHNA; CDR2 reads YNFKEQ. The V segment lost 0 bases and the J segment 9 bases; nucleotides outside the gene matches: 4. CDR3 region: CASSQDHGQGASPLHF. For the CDR3, the DNA is TGTGCCAGCAGCCAAGATCATGGACAGGGGGCTTCACCCCTCCACTTT.

This clone was counted a single time. The chain employs TRBV6-6 and TRBJ2-1; a weak D match, TRBD2 (5 bases). The germline V gene has CDR1 MNHNY and CDR2 SVGAGI (reference sequence). The CDR3 has 13 residues. V shed 0 bases and J shed 7 bases, with 7 bases lying between them. CDR3 protein: CASSYSSGNEQFF. In DNA, the CDR3 is TGTGCCAGCAGTTACTCGTCGGGGAATGAGCAGTTCTTC.

The V call is TRBV30, the J call TRBJ2-7; TRBD1 is a possible D gene (6 bases). Germline-derived CDR1 and CDR2 are GTSNPN and SVGIG (reference sequence). This CDR3 is built from 15 residues. Trimming took 8 bases from V and 3 from J, leaving 23 bases between them. CDR3 sequence reads: CASSDGGDTRYEQYF. CDR3 in DNA: TGTGCCAGCAGTGATGGGGGCGACACCCGCTACGAGCAGTACTTC.

The rearrangement uses TRBV11-2 and TRBJ2-7; no reliable D call. This CDR3 is built from 14 residues. CDR1 SGHAT and CDR2 FQNNGV come from the germline V gene. Trimming shortened V by 3 bases and J by 4 bases, and 13 bases separated the two germline ends. CDR3 region: CASSFFSDLYEQYF. The CDR3 nucleotides read TGTGCCAGCAGCTTTTTCAGCGACCTTTACGAGCAGTACTTC.

This clone was seen a handful of times. The V call is TRBV28, the J call TRBJ1-1, with D hard to call. Trimming cost V 2 bases and J 6 bases, with 10 bases left between them. This CDR3 spans 13 amino acids. Per germline, CDR1 MDHEN and CDR2 SYDVKM. The CDR3 DNA is TGTGCCAGCAGTTTACTGGTTGACCCTGAAGCTTTCTTT. This gives the protein CASSLLVDPEAFF.

This clone was counted only a few times. The J gene is TRBJ2-3, the V gene TRBV10-3; 8 bases are a match to TRBD2. Per germline, CDR1 ENHRY and CDR2 SYGVKD. V gave up 5 bases and J gave up 6 bases; unmatched junction bases: 7. The CDR3 runs to 14 residues. CDR3 coding DNA: TGTGCCATCAGTAGCGGGAGCGGTTTGGATACGCAGTATTTT. Translation gives CAISSGSGLDTQYF.

This chain connects TRBV5-4 to TRBJ2-7; TRBD1 matches 9 bases. This CDR3 has 17 amino acids. The ends lost 0 bases at V and 6 bases at J; junction bases unmatched: 13. Per germline, CDR1 SGHNT and CDR2 YYREEE (reference sequence). The CDR3 DNA sequence: TGTGCCAGCAGCTTGGTCGGAGGAGACAGGGGGTCCCGCGAGCAGTACTTC. This sequence encodes CASSLVGGDRGSREQYF.

A single count supports this clone. The rearrangement links TRBV7-9 to TRBJ1-2; D uncertain. Germline V gives CDR1 SEHNR, CDR2 FQNEAQ (reference sequence). V was trimmed by 5 bases and J by 5 bases, leaving 18 bases between them. CDR3 length: 15 amino acids. The CDR3 sequence: CASSLPAEGWYGYTF. The CDR3 DNA is TGTGCCAGCAGCCTCCCGGCGGAGGGTTGGTATGGCTACACCTTC.

V and J are TRBV7-9 and TRBJ2-3, with D possibly TRBD2 on 6 matching bases. Germline V gives CDR1 SEHNR, CDR2 FQNEAQ (reference sequence). V was clipped by 5 bases and J by 6 bases, with 21 bases between them. The CDR3 spans 16 residues. As DNA, the CDR3 is TGTGCCAGCAGCCAGCCGTGGAGGGGAGAGGAGGATACGCAGTATTTT. It yields the protein CASSQPWRGEEDTQYF.

The chain couples TRBV6-1 to TRBJ2-7; 7 nucleotides align to TRBD1. Trimming cost V 4 bases and J 0 bases; bases outside gene matches: 6. This CDR3 is built from 15 residues. Per germline, CDR1 MNHNS and CDR2 SASEGT. For the CDR3, the DNA is TGTGCCAGCAGTGCAAGACAGGGCCTCTCCTACGAGCAGTACTTC. Its protein product is CASSARQGLSYEQYF.

The rearrangement links TRBV28 to TRBJ2-7; D unclear. This CDR3 is 10 amino acids long. Germline V gene sequence: CDR1 MDHEN, CDR2 SYDVKM. V was cut by 3 bases and J by 6 bases, with 3 bases left in between. CDR3 nucleotides: TGTGCCAGCAGTTTGGGCGAGCAGTACTTC. Amino acids: CASSLGEQYF.